The 13 T cell receptor beta chains below all came from one sample that was sequenced in a study of CD8+ T cells in alopecia areata. Extracted RNA was reverse transcribed, and the resulting cDNA served as sequencing template. Only in-frame clones appear in the TCRdb table, and some are missing; sequencing was by immunoSEQ multiplex PCR. The data hold 150,000 to 190,000 clones, with around half observed a single time. This material consisted of CD8+ T cells sorted from blood, taken at week 0. The receptors were gathered from a human donor with alopecia areata.

J is TRBJ1-1 and V is TRBV4-3, with D unresolved. The V and J ends lost 1 base and 8 bases respectively, with 14 bases between them. CDR1 is LGHNA and CDR2 is YSLEER in the germline V gene. This CDR3 contains 14 residues. The DNA for the CDR3 is TGCGCCAGCAGCCAAGTGATGGCTGGAGGGGAAGCTTTCTTT. Protein: CASSQVMAGGEAFF.

CDR3 DNA sequence: TGTGCCAGCAGCACAGGGAGTGAAAAACTGTTTTTT. This encodes CASSTGSEKLFF. The rearrangement links TRBV7-9 to TRBJ1-4, with TRBD1 as a possible D gene (6 bases). Germline values: CDR1 SEHNR, CDR2 FQNEAQ (reference sequence). V lost 5 bases, J lost 7 bases, and 8 bases lay in between. The CDR3 runs to 12 residues.

The chain joins TRBV6-5 to TRBJ2-5; the D is unclear. V lost 2 bases to trimming and J lost 0 bases, with 4 bases between them. The CDR3 consists of 13 residues. Germline V gene data show CDR1 as MNHEY and CDR2 as SVGAGI. CDR3 sequence reads: CASSYEYQETQYF. CDR3 coding DNA: TGTGCCAGCAGTTACGAGTACCAAGAGACCCAGTACTTC.

The genes are TRBV13 and TRBJ1-2; 8 bases align to TRBD1. The germline gives CDR1 PRHDT, CDR2 FYEKMQ (reference sequence). J was trimmed by 4 bases and V by 4 bases; bases with no gene match: 17. This CDR3 spans 18 amino acids. CDR3 nucleotides: TGTGCCAGCAGCTCGGACAGGGTGGGCTCTTCTAGACTCTATGGCTACACCTTC. This translates into CASSSDRVGSSRLYGYTF.

The CDR3 spells CAWSTAYEQYF. The CDR3 DNA is TGTGCCTGGAGTACAGCCTACGAGCAGTACTTC. The rearrangement links TRBV30 to TRBJ2-7; no reliable D call. Between the trimmed V and J ends, which lost 2 bases and 2 bases, there was a span of 4 bases. This CDR3 is 11 amino acids long. Germline values: CDR1 GTSNPN, CDR2 SVGIG (reference sequence). The whole variable domain, filled in from reference TRBV30 and TRBJ2-7, reads SQTIHQWPATLVQPVGSPLSLECTVEGTSNPNLYWYRQAAGRGLQLLFYSVGIGQISSEVPQNLSASRPQDRQFILSSKKLLLSDSGFYLCAWSTAYEQYFGPGTRLTVT.

The chain is built from TRBV30 and TRBJ2-5, with D possibly being TRBD1 (6 bases). The DNA end is more similar to TRBJ2-7, so the J call may be wrong. CDR1 is GTSNPN and CDR2 is SVGIG in the germline V gene (reference sequence). CDR3 length equals 14 residues. The CDR3: CAWTSGAGTYEQYF. CDR3 DNA: TGTGCCTGGACCTCAGGGGCTGGTACCTACGAGCAGTACTTC.

The chain combines TRBV30 with TRBJ2-1, with D perhaps given as TRBD1 or TRBD2 (5 bases each). This CDR3 is 14 amino acids long. CDR1 is GTSNPN, CDR2 SVGIG, per germline (reference sequence). Trimming took off 4 bases at V and 5 bases at J, with 15 bases between the two ends. The CDR3 sequence: CAWNNKGRDNEQFF. CDR3 bases: TGTGCCTGGAATAATAAGGGGCGGGACAATGAGCAGTTCTTC.

This rearrangement joins TRBV30 to TRBJ2-2; D is unclear. V dropped 4 bases and J dropped 7 bases, with 7 bases sitting between them. Germline CDR1 is GTSNPN and CDR2 is SVGIG (reference sequence). This CDR3 is 11 amino acids long. For the CDR3, the DNA is TGTGCCTGGACGCTGGGCGGGGAGCTGTTTTTT. Amino acid sequence: CAWTLGGELFF.

V is TRBV15 and J is TRBJ2-6, with TRBD1 identical over 8 bases. Germline trimming cut 4 bases from V and 10 bases from J; bases unmatched to any gene: 9. Germline values: CDR1 LNHNV, CDR2 YYDKDF (reference sequence). This CDR3 is 15 amino acids long. CDR3 loop: CATSNVAGTGNVLTF. In DNA, the CDR3 is TGTGCCACCAGCAATGTCGCCGGGACAGGAAACGTCCTGACTTTC.

This clone was seen only a few times. This chain connects TRBV7-8 to TRBJ2-4; the match to TRBD1 covers 8 bases. Germline CDR1 reads SGHVS; CDR2 reads FQNEAQ. The CDR3 is made up of 14 amino acids. J was trimmed by 7 bases and V by 5 bases; bases with no gene match: 7. CDR3 sequence reads: CASSPTGVGNIQYF. For the CDR3, the DNA is TGTGCCAGCAGCCCGACAGGGGTCGGGAACATTCAGTACTTC.

Many counts were recorded for this clone. The J gene is TRBJ1-1, the V gene TRBV5-1; a possible D gene is TRBD1 (5 bases). The CDR3 is 13 residues long. The germline V gene has CDR1 SGHRS and CDR2 YFSETQ. Trimming cost V 0 bases and J 11 bases, with 14 bases left between them. CDR3 protein: CASSLAGDLAAFF. CDR3 in DNA: TGCGCCAGCAGCTTGGCGGGGGACCTGGCCGCTTTCTTT.

CDR3 coding DNA: TGTGCCAGCAGCCAATCGGACTTCGGGGATCTCTATGGCTACACCTTC. It translates to CASSQSDFGDLYGYTF. The chain combines TRBV16 with TRBJ1-2; D gene unclear. Trimming shortened V by 0 bases and J by 4 bases, and 15 bases separated the two germline ends. This CDR3 has 16 amino acids. The germline CDR1 and CDR2 sequences are KGHSY and FQNENV.

The V gene is TRBV7-2, the J gene TRBJ1-2; D not certain. The V gene lost 3 bases and the J gene lost 5 bases, with 16 bases spanning the gap. Germline loops: CDR1 SGHTA, CDR2 FQGNSA. This CDR3 has 15 residues. The CDR3 nucleotides are TGTGCCAGCAGCTTGAGGAGAGTAGGTCCGTATGGCTACACCTTC. It translates to CASSLRRVGPYGYTF.